This T cell receptor (beta chain) was obtained from a study of cytomegalovirus exposure and HLA in healthy donors. Germline-derived CDR1 and CDR2 are LNHDA and SQIVND (reference sequence). The CDR3 runs to 15 residues. The V and J ends lost 5 bases and 7 bases respectively, with 18 bases between them. The PCR made use of 60 Vbeta and 13 Jbeta primers. In the original workflow: A later analysis counted 65 million to 90 million unique TCR beta chains, some 11 million shared. TCRdb's table, derived via immunoSEQ multiplex PCR, lists solely in-frame clones and lacks some. The V and J calls and clone size are taken from that table; D and trimming were inferred from the DNA. Here the sample spans about 98,000 clones, about 76% being singletons.

The sequence was collected from a human donor in good health. Sequenced: PBMCs. J is TRBJ1-5 and V is TRBV19, with a weak D call TRBD1 (6 bases). The CDR3 region is CASSPPGGQGQPQHF. Here the CDR3 DNA reads TGTGCCAGTAGTCCCCCGGGGGGGCAGGGGCAGCCCCAGCATTTT.